Listed below are T cell receptor beta chains from one sample, sequenced in a study of T cell repertoires in cytomegalovirus infection. No antigen has been identified for these receptors. TCRdb ran MiXCR on the reads and lists one entry per CDR3 protein. The data contain over 250,000 distinct CDR3 sequences, less than 25% of them singletons. The material was cultured PBMCs, obtained from culture after CMV antigen stimulation. The source is a human donor in good health (CMV status not recorded). Some clones in this sample may be carry-over from other donors' samples. Each CDR3 is given with its conserved first and last residue. A D gene is named only where the DNA matches it firmly. The listing skips clone size in some rows; elsewhere it reads once, few, many or a size class.

D,V,size,J,DNA,CDR3
.,TRBV5-1,few,TRBJ2-1,TGCGCCAGCAGCCATGGAACGGACTACAATGAGCAGTTCTTC,CASSHGTDYNEQFF
.,TRBV19,.,TRBJ2-1,TGTGCCAGTAGACTGAGCGGTGCGGATTACAATGAGCAGTTCTTC,CASRLSGADYNEQFF
.,TRBV28,few,TRBJ2-5,TGTGCCAGCAGTTTGGTTTCAGGGGGGCGCGGAGAGACCCAGTACTTC,CASSLVSGGRGETQYF
TRBD2,TRBV27,.,TRBJ2-1,TGTGCCAGCACCCTTTACCTCAGCGGGGCTAGCGGGAGGATCAATGAGCAGTTCTTC,CASTLYLSGASGRINEQFF
TRBD1,TRBV4-3,.,TRBJ2-3,TGCGCCAGCAGCCAAGGGACAGGGGGCGATACGCAGTATTTT,CASSQGTGGDTQYF
.,TRBV5-6,.,TRBJ1-5,TGTGCCAGCAGTTTAAGGGGTCAAGGCAATCAGCCCCAGCATTTT,CASSLRGQGNQPQHF
.,TRBV7-2,many,TRBJ2-1,TGTGCCAGCAGCTTATCCCCAAACACGGGGAACGTATACAATGAGCAGTTCTTC,CASSLSPNTGNVYNEQFF
.,TRBV6-2/TRBV6-3,.,TRBJ2-3,TGTGCCAGCAGTCAAGACAGACGCACAGATACGCAGTATTTT,CASSQDRRTDTQYF
.,TRBV4-3,once,TRBJ2-3,TGCGCCAGCAGCCAAGATGCGGGGACCCCCGGGGATACGCAGTATTTT,CASSQDAGTPGDTQYF
TRBD1,TRBV5-6,.,TRBJ1-4,TGTGCCAGCAGCCTTAAACAGGGGGCGGGTGAAAAACTGTTTTTT,CASSLKQGAGEKLFF
.,TRBV18,.,TRBJ1-6,TGTGCCAGCTCACCAGAAGGGAGTAATTCACCCCTCCACTTT,CASSPEGSNSPLHF
TRBD2,TRBV24-1,few,TRBJ2-1,TGTGCCACCAGTGGACTAGCGGGAGTCGATGAGCAGTTCTTC,CATSGLAGVDEQFF
.,TRBV7-2,.,TRBJ2-1,TGTGCCAGCAGCGGGACAGCGCGGGGCGCCTACAATGAGCAGTTCTTC,CASSGTARGAYNEQFF
.,TRBV4-1,.,TRBJ2-5,TGCGCCAGCAGCCAAGACAGGGGCGGTCGGGGAGAGACCCAGTACTTC,CASSQDRGGRGETQYF
TRBD2,TRBV6-1,.,TRBJ2-3,TGTGCCAGCAGTGAATCCGGACTAGCGGTCACAGATACGCAGTATTTT,CASSESGLAVTDTQYF
.,TRBV5-1,.,TRBJ2-1,TGCGCCAGCAGCCCGCAGGACTTTAATGAGCAGTTCTTC,CASSPQDFNEQFF
TRBD1,TRBV6-2/TRBV6-3,many,TRBJ1-2,TGTGCCAGCAGTTACATAGGACAGGCCGCTAACTATGGCTACACCTTC,CASSYIGQAANYGYTF
.,TRBV20-1,.,TRBJ2-3,TGCAGTGCTCACCCCACTAGTTCAGATACGCAGTATTTT,CSAHPTSSDTQYF
TRBD2,TRBV7-2,many,TRBJ2-3,TGTGCCAGCAGCTCCCGAGGGCTAGCGGCCACAGATACGCAGTATTTT,CASSSRGLAATDTQYF
.,TRBV7-4,.,TRBJ1-2,TGTGCCAGCAGTCTTAGCACGGGGACTGCCGTCTATGGCTACACCTTC,CASSLSTGTAVYGYTF
.,TRBV19,few,TRBJ1-5,TGTGCCAGTAGTCGAGACTCACAGGGAAGGATGGGCAATCAGCCCCAGCATTTT,CASSRDSQGRMGNQPQHF
TRBD1,TRBV7-9,few,TRBJ1-1,TGTGCCAGCAGCTTAGATAACAGGGGAGGGACTGAAGCTTTCTTT,CASSLDNRGGTEAFF
.,TRBV2,few,TRBJ2-6,TGTGCCAGCAGTGAAAAGGGGCTCCTTTCTGGGGCCAACGTCCTGACTTTC,CASSEKGLLSGANVLTF
.,TRBV12-3/TRBV12-4,many,TRBJ1-5,TGTGCCAGCGGTCCAGAGAATAGCAATCAGCCCCAGCATTTT,CASGPENSNQPQHF
TRBD1,TRBV5-1,.,TRBJ2-1,TGCGCCAGCAGCTTGTCGGGGACAGGGCCCTGGGGGGCGTATGAGCAGTTCTTC,CASSLSGTGPWGAYEQFF
TRBD2,TRBV6-1,many,TRBJ2-1,TGTGCCAGTCTCTCGTCTAGTCGGGCGGGGGATGAGCAGTTCTTC,CASLSSSRAGDEQFF
.,TRBV6-5,.,TRBJ1-1,TGTGCCAGCAGTTACTCGTTGTCCCCTTCGGGCACTGAAGCTTTCTTT,CASSYSLSPSGTEAFF
.,TRBV12-3/TRBV12-4,few,TRBJ2-5,TGTGCCAGCAGTTCCGAGGGAGGTTTAACCCAGTACTTC,CASSSEGGLTQYF
.,TRBV5-6,.,TRBJ2-4,TGTGCCAGCAGCTTCCAGGGGACCAAAAACATTCAGTACTTC,CASSFQGTKNIQYF
TRBD1,TRBV4-3,.,TRBJ1-2,TGCGCCAGCAGCCCCTCCGGGGGGACAGATTATTATGGCTACACCTTC,CASSPSGGTDYYGYTF
TRBD2,TRBV7-2,many,TRBJ2-3,TGTGCCAGCAGCTTAGGTGGGGGGGGCACAGATACGCAGTATTTT,CASSLGGGGTDTQYF
.,TRBV7-9,many,TRBJ2-2,TGTGCCAGCAGCTTAGTCTCGGGATCGACGAAGGGAACCGGGGAGCTGTTTTTT,CASSLVSGSTKGTGELFF
.,TRBV5-1,.,TRBJ2-5,TGCGCCAGCACCATAGGGGGGGCGCAAACGGGAGAGACCCAGTACTTC,CASTIGGAQTGETQYF